The next 15 T cell receptor beta chains were all read from a single sample in a study of beta chain features in type 1 diabetes. Isolated RNA was reverse transcribed in full, so expressed TCRB transcripts were sequenced. Measured with immunoSEQ multiplex PCR; TCRdb has only the in-frame clones, and not every one. The data hold approximately 470,000 clones, with about 32% observed a single time. The specimen was naive CD4+ T cells from blood. The receptors were sampled from a man aged 18 to 29 in good health.

This sequence joins TRBV7-3 and TRBJ2-2, with a weak D call TRBD2 (6 bases). The CDR3 contains 15 residues. Germline lookup yields CDR1 SGHTA and CDR2 FQGTGA. V lost 0 bases and J 5 bases, leaving 10 bases between the germline ends. The CDR3 spells CASSLTGGGTGELFF. Here the CDR3 DNA reads TGTGCCAGCAGCTTAACGGGAGGCGGGACCGGGGAGCTGTTTTTT. The full variable domain, its missing parts supplied by reference TRBV7-3 and TRBJ2-2, is GAGVSQTPSNKVTEKGKYVELRCDPISGHTALYWYRQSLGQGPEFLIYFQGTGAADDSGLPNDRFFAVRPEGSVSTLKIQRTERGDSAVYLCASSLTGGGTGELFFGEGSRLTVL.

This chain uses TRBV5-1 with TRBJ2-7, with TRBD1 matching over 7 bases. Germline values: CDR1 SGHRS, CDR2 YFSETQ. Trimming at V came to 3 bases and at J to 1 base, leaving 4 bases not matched to a gene. CDR3 length: 14 amino acids. CDR3 DNA: TGCGCCAGCAGCTCCCAGACAGGGTCCTACGAGCAGTACTTC. Translation gives CASSSQTGSYEQYF.

This clone was counted only a few times. The chain employs TRBV4-1 and TRBJ2-7; 10 nucleotides align to TRBD1. Losses at the gene ends were 4 bases for V and 3 bases for J; bases not matched to a gene: 9. The germline V gene has CDR1 MGHRA and CDR2 YSYEKL. The CDR3 extends over 16 amino acids. The CDR3 DNA reads TGCGCCAGCAGCCGATTAGGACAGGGGGGATACTACGAGCAGTACTTC. Translation gives CASSRLGQGGYYEQYF.

This clone was counted a few times. This chain uses TRBV25-1 with TRBJ2-7; either TRBD1 or TRBD2 may supply D (5 bases each). This CDR3 is built from 15 residues. Trimming pared 3 bases from V and 1 base from J, leaving 13 bases between. Germline CDR1 is MGHDK and CDR2 is SYGVNS. In DNA, the CDR3 is TGTGCCAGCAGTGAGGCTGGGACGGGATCCTACGAGCAGTACTTC. It is translated as CASSEAGTGSYEQYF.

This clone has only a few counts. The V gene is TRBV30, the J gene TRBJ2-2, with D maybe TRBD1 (6 bases). This CDR3 contains 13 residues. V was clipped by 7 bases and J by 4 bases, with 13 bases between them. Germline loops: CDR1 GTSNPN, CDR2 SVGIG (reference sequence). The CDR3 loop reads CASQGFLTGELFF. The CDR3 nucleotides read TGTGCCTCACAGGGTTTCCTCACCGGGGAGCTGTTTTTT.

This chain uses TRBV30 with TRBJ1-1, with 7 bases fitting TRBD1. The CDR3 is 13 amino acids. In germline, CDR1 is GTSNPN, CDR2 SVGIG (reference sequence). Trimming removed 3 bases from V and 3 bases from J; junction bases left unmatched: 4. The DNA for the CDR3 is TGTGCCTGGAGGGCAGGGGGGTACACTGAAGCTTTCTTT. Amino acid sequence: CAWRAGGYTEAFF. Based on the CDR3 plus reference TRBV30 and TRBJ1-1, the full variable domain is SQTIHQWPATLVQPVGSPLSLECTVEGTSNPNLYWYRQAAGRGLQLLFYSVGIGQISSEVPQNLSASRPQDRQFILSSKKLLLSDSGFYLCAWRAGGYTEAFFGQGTRLTVV.

This clone turned up a few times. The V and J genes are TRBV5-4 and TRBJ2-1; 7 positions agree with TRBD2. The CDR3 runs 17 residues. The germline V gene encodes CDR1 SGHNT and CDR2 YYREEE (reference sequence). The ends lost 1 base at V and 0 bases at J; junction bases unmatched: 7. CDR3 protein: CASSLMASGSSYNEQFF. The CDR3 DNA follows: TGTGCCAGCAGCTTGATGGCTAGCGGAAGCTCCTACAATGAGCAGTTCTTC.

Regarding this clone: The same CDR3 is also encoded by other DNA sequences in this sample. The chain joins TRBV29-1 to TRBJ1-2, with 7 bases fitting TRBD1. J was trimmed by 3 bases and V by 7 bases; bases with no gene match: 2. This CDR3 comprises 11 residues. The germline gives CDR1 SQVTM, CDR2 ANQGSEA. Written as DNA, the CDR3 is TGCAGCGCTGGACAGGACTATGGCTACACCTTC. This encodes CSAGQDYGYTF.

This chain connects TRBV7-9 to TRBJ2-1; possibly TRBD1 for D (7 bases). This CDR3 comprises 13 residues. V lost 10 bases to trimming and J lost 4 bases, with 14 bases between them. The germline gives CDR1 SEHNR, CDR2 FQNEAQ (reference sequence). The CDR3, as DNA: TGTGCCATCCAGCAGGGGGGATACAATGAGCAGTTCTTC. This translates into CAIQQGGYNEQFF.

J is TRBJ2-3 and V is TRBV6-6; TRBD2 is a possible D gene (6 bases). The CDR3 loop spans 15 amino acids. From germline, CDR1 is MNHNY and CDR2 SVGAGI (reference sequence). Trimming removed 4 bases from V and 0 bases from J, with 11 bases in between. The CDR3 DNA sequence: TGTGCCAGCAGTTCTAGACTAGATAGCACAGATACGCAGTATTTT. It is translated as CASSSRLDSTDTQYF.

This clone has only a few counts. The rearrangement links TRBV7-2 to TRBJ2-5; D is perhaps TRBD1 or TRBD2 (5 bases each). The CDR3 loop spans 14 amino acids. Per germline, CDR1 SGHTA and CDR2 FQGNSA. V was clipped by 10 bases and J by 1 base, with 16 bases between them. The CDR3 nucleotides are TGTGCCACCGCCCGGGGCGGCAGCCAAGAGACCCAGTACTTC. Its translation: CATARGGSQETQYF.

The V gene is TRBV7-6, the J gene TRBJ1-1, with D perhaps TRBD1 (6 bases). Trimming cost V 7 bases and J 7 bases, with 13 bases left between them. This CDR3 spans 12 amino acids. Looked up from germline, CDR1 is SGHVS and CDR2 is FNYEAQ. The CDR3 DNA sequence: TGTGCCAGCACCCCTCTCAGGGGTGAAGCTTTCTTT. Translating gives CASTPLRGEAFF.

This clone has more than one count but fewer than ten. Other nucleotide sequences in the sample specify the same CDR3. The chain carries TRBV29-1 and TRBJ2-2; D is undetermined. Looked up from germline, CDR1 is SQVTM and CDR2 is ANQGSEA. The V and J ends lost 5 bases and 1 base respectively, with 11 bases between them. There are 14 residues in the CDR3. DNA for the CDR3: TGCAGCGTTCGAGTTGAGTGGAACACCGGGGAGCTGTTTTTT. This translates into CSVRVEWNTGELFF.

The rearrangement uses TRBV5-6 and TRBJ2-3; TRBD1 is a possible D gene (6 bases). Trimming removed 0 bases from V and 3 bases from J, with 11 bases in between. The CDR3 runs to 15 residues. Germline V gives CDR1 SGHDT, CDR2 YYEEEE. The CDR3 protein is CASSLVDRGTDTQYF. The DNA for the CDR3 is TGTGCCAGCAGCTTGGTGGACAGAGGGACAGATACGCAGTATTTT. Looking up the rest from reference TRBV5-6 and TRBJ2-3 gives the full variable domain: DAGVTQSPTHLIKTRGQQVTLRCSPKSGHDTVSWYQQALGQGPQFIFQYYEEEERQRGNFPDRFSGHQFPNYSSELNVNALLLGDSALYLCASSLVDRGTDTQYFGPGTRLTVL.

The rearrangement links TRBV30 to TRBJ2-7; 10 bases are a match to TRBD2. CDR3 length equals 15 residues. Trimming cost V 3 bases and J 3 bases; bases outside gene matches: 8. The germline V gene has CDR1 GTSNPN and CDR2 SVGIG (reference sequence). CDR3 sequence (DNA): TGTGCCTGGAGGCCTAGCGGGAGTTTCATCTACGAGCAGTACTTC. This codes for CAWRPSGSFIYEQYF.